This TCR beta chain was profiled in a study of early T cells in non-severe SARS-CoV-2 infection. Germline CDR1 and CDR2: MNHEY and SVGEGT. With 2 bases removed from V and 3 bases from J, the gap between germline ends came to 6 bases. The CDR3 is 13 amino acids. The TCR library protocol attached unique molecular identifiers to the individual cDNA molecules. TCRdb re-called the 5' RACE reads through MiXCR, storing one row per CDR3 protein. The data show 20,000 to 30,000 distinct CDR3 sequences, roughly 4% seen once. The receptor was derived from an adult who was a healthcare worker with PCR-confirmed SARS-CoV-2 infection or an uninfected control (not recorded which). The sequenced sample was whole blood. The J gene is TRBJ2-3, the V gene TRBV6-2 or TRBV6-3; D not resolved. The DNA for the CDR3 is TGTGCCAGCAGTTACAGGGAAACAGATACGCAGTATTTT. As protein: CASSYRETDTQYF.